These 4 T cell receptor beta chains share one sample of origin, sequenced in a study of blood T cell repertoires in COVID-19 (dated by TCRdb to 2019 to 2021). The library relied on the immunoSEQ multiplex PCR assay. Imported from immuneACCESS, the table was reduced by TCRdb to in-frame sequences with V and J called. These copies leave out some clones; in studies compared against another copy, an unresolved V gene accounts for under half, and the cause of the remainder is not known. This sample gives 150,000 to 200,000 clones in total; 80% to 85% of them show up just once. The ten biggest clones cover approximately 2.4% of the sample. The sequenced material came from peripheral blood. These receptors were obtained from a human donor with acute or convalescent COVID-19. The donor label of this sample is uncertain.

This chain links TRBV11-1 with TRBJ2-5; 7 bases line up with TRBD1. In germline, CDR1 is SGHAT, CDR2 FQDESV (reference sequence). Trimming at V came to 5 bases and at J to 3 bases, leaving 12 bases not matched to a gene. This CDR3 has 16 residues. CDR3 sequence reads: CASSTRIGTVKETQYF. As DNA, the CDR3 is TGTGCCAGCAGCACGAGAATCGGGACAGTAAAAGAGACCCAGTACTTC.

This sequence joins TRBV5-1 and TRBJ2-5; 7 bases align to TRBD2. Looked up from germline, CDR1 is SGHRS and CDR2 is YFSETQ. The CDR3 runs 14 residues. V lost 3 bases, J lost 0 bases, and 2 bases stayed unmatched. The CDR3 sequence is CASSSGTNQETQYF. Here the CDR3 DNA reads TGCGCCAGCAGCTCCGGGACTAACCAAGAGACCCAGTACTTC.

This clone has more than one count but fewer than ten. The J gene is TRBJ1-2, the V gene TRBV7-8, with D hard to call. V was clipped by 3 bases and J by 6 bases, with 8 bases between them. The CDR3 loop spans 12 amino acids. Germline V gene sequence: CDR1 SGHVS, CDR2 FQNEAQ. The CDR3 region is CASSLERHGYTF. The DNA for the CDR3 is TGTGCCAGCAGCTTGGAGCGGCATGGCTACACCTTC.

The chain joins TRBV15 to TRBJ2-3; 9 bases are a match to TRBD2. The germline gives CDR1 LNHNV, CDR2 YYDKDF (reference sequence). J was trimmed by 6 bases and V by 3 bases; bases with no gene match: 7. The CDR3 is 15 amino acids. In DNA, the CDR3 is TGTGCCACCAGCAGGTTAGCGGGGGTAGAGGATACGCAGTATTTT. The encoded protein is CATSRLAGVEDTQYF.